Below, 3 T cell receptor beta chains from the same sample are listed, as sequenced in a study of blood T cell repertoires in COVID-19 (dated by TCRdb to about 2020). Libraries came from the immunoSEQ multiplex PCR assay. The clones in this table, taken by TCRdb from immuneACCESS, are in-frame only. Not every clone is retained; where verified, under half of the shortfall comes from an unresolved V gene, and the cause of the rest is unknown. In all, the sample holds around 100,000 clones, and approximately 90% of those were seen once. The ten largest clonotypes hold 3% to 3.5% of the sample. The sequencing sample was made of peripheral blood. The receptors come from a man in his forties or fifties in a cohort sampled during active COVID-19.

The chain employs TRBV11-2 and TRBJ2-3; possible D gene TRBD2, 7 bases. CDR1 is SGHAT and CDR2 is FQNNGV in the germline V gene. The CDR3 loop spans 15 amino acids. Trimming left V 1 base short and J 12 bases short, with 20 bases between. CDR3 sequence reads: CASSLGPGGRGVQYF. For the CDR3, the DNA is TGTGCCAGCAGCTTAGGACCCGGGGGGCGCGGGGTACAGTATTTT. The complete variable domain, with remaining parts taken from reference TRBV11-2 and TRBJ2-3, reads EAGVAQSPRYKIIEKRQSVAFWCNPISGHATLYWYQQILGQGPKLLIQFQNNGVVDDSQLPKDRFSAERLKGVDSTLKIQPAKLEDSAVYLCASSLGPGGRGVQYFGPGTRLTVL.

The chain uses TRBV11-2 and TRBJ2-1, with 9 bases lining up with TRBD2. CDR3 size: 16 residues. With V trimmed by 5 bases and J by 5 bases, 10 bases remained unmatched. Looked up from germline, CDR1 is SGHAT and CDR2 is FQNNGV. In nucleotides, the CDR3 is TGTGCCAGCAGCCCCAACCGAGCGGGGGGACACAATGAGCAGTTCTTC. Translated, it gives CASSPNRAGGHNEQFF. Filled out from reference TRBV11-2 and TRBJ2-1, the complete variable domain reads EAGVAQSPRYKIIEKRQSVAFWCNPISGHATLYWYQQILGQGPKLLIQFQNNGVVDDSQLPKDRFSAERLKGVDSTLKIQPAKLEDSAVYLCASSPNRAGGHNEQFFGPGTRLTVL.

This clone occurred once. This chain connects TRBV27 to TRBJ1-1; no clear D. With 5 bases removed from V and 3 bases from J, the gap between germline ends came to 10 bases. Germline V CDR1 and CDR2: MNHEY, SMNVEV (reference sequence). This CDR3 is 13 amino acids long. This CDR3 reads CASSPRTDTEAFF. The CDR3 DNA is TGTGCCAGCAGTCCACGGACTGACACTGAAGCTTTCTTT.